The next 27 T cell receptor beta chains were all read from a single sample in a study of PD-L1 blockade in urothelial cancer. The assay was immunoSEQ multiplex PCR, and TCRdb's table has in-frame clones only and misses some. The sample lists some 97,000 clones, roughly nine tenths seen once, with approximately 0.88% in the top ten. This specimen consisted of PBMCs, obtained around atezolizumab (anti-PD-L1) treatment. All receptors derive from a woman aged 80 or older with urothelial cancer.

The chain has TRBV10-2 and TRBJ1-1, with 7 bases matching TRBD1. The CDR3 contains 14 residues. Germline V lookup: CDR1 WSHSY, CDR2 SAAADI. V was clipped by 6 bases and J by 3 bases; unmatched bases: 7. DNA of the CDR3: TGCGCCAGCAGATTCCAGGACAGGTACACTGAAGCTTTCTTT. Protein product: CASRFQDRYTEAFF.

The chain couples TRBV4-1 to TRBJ1-1; 8 bases line up with TRBD1. The CDR3 contains 14 residues. Germline CDR1 and CDR2: MGHRA and YSYEKL. V was pared by 0 bases and J by 8 bases, with 5 bases of the junction left unmatched. CDR3 loop: CASSQEIQGVEAFF. In DNA form, the CDR3 reads TGCGCCAGCAGCCAAGAGATACAGGGGGTCGAAGCTTTCTTT.

This clone has more than one count but fewer than ten. The CDR3 bases are TGTGCCAGCAGATTAGCGGGAGTCTCTGATACGCAGTATTTT. Translated, it gives CASRLAGVSDTQYF. J is TRBJ2-3 and V is TRBV6-4, with 9 bases that match TRBD2. CDR1 and CDR2 (germline): MRHNA, SNTAGT. The CDR3 spans 14 residues. V was clipped by 6 bases and J by 6 bases; unmatched bases: 7.

The chain links TRBV5-1 to TRBJ2-1; TRBD1 is a possible D gene (5 bases). Trimming removed 4 bases at V and 2 bases at J, with 13 bases between. The CDR3 loop spans 15 amino acids. From germline, CDR1 is SGHRS and CDR2 YFSETQ. In DNA form, the CDR3 reads TGCGCCAGCAGCCCCTACAGGACGACCTACAATGAGCAGTTCTTC. Encoded protein: CASSPYRTTYNEQFF.

The rearrangement links TRBV10-3 to TRBJ2-1; the match to TRBD2 covers 12 bases. Germline lookup yields CDR1 ENHRY and CDR2 SYGVKD. After removal of 6 bases from V and 0 bases from J, the junction contained 6 bases not matched to a gene. This CDR3 contains 17 residues. This chain's CDR3 is CAISLTSGSGSYNEQFF. In DNA form, the CDR3 reads TGTGCCATCAGCCTGACTAGCGGGAGCGGCTCCTACAATGAGCAGTTCTTC.

This rearrangement joins TRBV6-1 to TRBJ2-1; D possibly corresponds to TRBD2 (5 bases). V lost 1 base and J 0 bases, leaving 7 bases between the germline ends. Germline CDR1 MNHNS, CDR2 SASEGT. This CDR3 has 15 residues. The chain's CDR3 is CASSEERFSYNEQFF. As DNA, the CDR3 is TGTGCCAGCAGTGAAGAGCGGTTCTCCTACAATGAGCAGTTCTTC.

The chain combines TRBV15 with TRBJ2-5; D uncertain. The V end was cut by 5 bases, the J end by 0 bases, with 7 bases between. Germline CDR1 LNHNV, CDR2 YYDKDF (reference sequence). The CDR3 has 13 residues. CDR3 in amino acids: CATSYIYQETQYF. The CDR3 coding sequence is TGTGCCACCAGCTACATATACCAAGAGACCCAGTACTTC. The variable domain in full, with the rest retrieved from reference TRBV15 and TRBJ2-5, is DAMVIQNPRYQVTQFGKPVTLSCSQTLNHNVMYWYQQKSSQAPKLLFHYYDKDFNNEADTPDNFQSRRPNTSFCFLDIRSPGLGDTAMYLCATSYIYQETQYFGPGTRLLVL.

This chain connects TRBV7-6 to TRBJ2-1, with D perhaps matching TRBD2 (6 bases). This CDR3 has 15 residues. Trimming stripped 6 bases from V and 0 bases from J, with 12 bases between. In germline, CDR1 is SGHVS, CDR2 FNYEAQ. The CDR3 region is CASSRAGSSYNEQFF. The CDR3 DNA sequence: TGTGCCAGCAGTCGGGCGGGGAGCTCCTACAATGAGCAGTTCTTC. Full variable domain (rest looked up from reference TRBV7-6 and TRBJ2-1): GAGVSQSPRYKVTKRGQDVALRCDPISGHVSLYWYRQALGQGPEFLTYFNYEAQQDKSGLPNDRFSAERPEGSISTLTIQRTEQRDSAMYRCASSRAGSSYNEQFFGPGTRLTVL.

This chain joins TRBV18 and TRBJ1-3; D is perhaps TRBD1 (5 bases). Deletions cut 0 bases from V and 0 bases from J, with 9 bases between. Germline lookup yields CDR1 KGHSH and CDR2 LQKENI. This CDR3 has 16 residues. The CDR3: CASSPPRRGSGNTIYF. CDR3 sequence (DNA): TGTGCCAGCTCACCACCGCGAAGGGGCTCTGGAAACACCATATATTTT. Variable domain in full (rest from reference TRBV18 and TRBJ1-3): NAGVMQNPRHLVRRRGQEARLRCSPMKGHSHVYWYRQLPEEGLKFMVYLQKENIIDESGMPKERFSAEFPKEGPSILRIQQVVRGDSAAYFCASSPPRRGSGNTIYFGEGSWLTVV.

The count of this clone is one. The chain joins TRBV15 to TRBJ2-5, with D maybe TRBD2 (7 bases). CDR3 size: 14 residues. Germline-derived CDR1 and CDR2 are LNHNV and YYDKDF (reference sequence). V was trimmed by 4 bases and J by 2 bases, leaving 11 bases between them. CDR3 DNA sequence: TGTGCCACCAGCAAACAGGGAGGGCAAGAGACCCAGTACTTC. The encoded protein is CATSKQGGQETQYF. Supplemented by reference TRBV15 and TRBJ2-5, the full variable domain reads DAMVIQNPRYQVTQFGKPVTLSCSQTLNHNVMYWYQQKSSQAPKLLFHYYDKDFNNEADTPDNFQSRRPNTSFCFLDIRSPGLGDTAMYLCATSKQGGQETQYFGPGTRLLVL.

The rearrangement joins TRBV7-8 to TRBJ2-1; tentative D call: TRBD1 (7 bases). Trimming took 5 bases from V and 0 from J, leaving 23 bases between them. Germline V gene lookup returns CDR1 SGHVS and CDR2 FQNEAQ. There are 19 residues in the CDR3. The chain's CDR3 is CASSQGGIRRSPSYNEQFF. For the CDR3, the DNA is TGTGCCAGCAGCCAGGGGGGAATAAGGAGGAGCCCCTCCTACAATGAGCAGTTCTTC.

The V gene is TRBV7-3, the J gene TRBJ2-2; maybe TRBD1 (5 bases). This CDR3 spans 15 amino acids. The V and J ends lost 6 bases and 1 base respectively, with 12 bases between them. In germline, CDR1 is SGHTA, CDR2 FQGTGA. CDR3 protein: CASSYQGRNTGELFF. CDR3 coding DNA: TGTGCCAGCAGTTACCAGGGAAGGAACACCGGGGAGCTGTTTTTT.

The rearrangement joins TRBV28 to TRBJ2-3, with 9 bases that match TRBD2. Trimming at V came to 2 bases and at J to 10 bases, leaving 13 bases not matched to a gene. The CDR3 contains 16 residues. Germline V gives CDR1 MDHEN, CDR2 SYDVKM. The CDR3 reads CASSLVGGRAVGPQYF. The CDR3 DNA follows: TGTGCCAGCAGTTTAGTAGGCGGGAGGGCCGTTGGGCCGCAGTATTTT.

This chain joins TRBV4-2 and TRBJ2-7; the match to TRBD1 covers 10 bases. Germline lookup yields CDR1 LGHNA and CDR2 YNFKEQ. The CDR3 is 15 amino acids. Trimming at V came to 0 bases and at J to 7 bases, leaving 6 bases not matched to a gene. The CDR3 sequence: CASSQDPTGGGEQYF. In DNA form, the CDR3 reads TGTGCCAGCAGCCAAGATCCGACAGGGGGCGGGGAGCAGTACTTC.

V gene TRBV5-1 combines with J gene TRBJ2-7, with TRBD1 matching 9 bases. J lost 5 bases, V lost 3 bases, and 9 bases had no gene match. CDR1 SGHRS and CDR2 YFSETQ come from the germline V gene. This CDR3 is built from 15 residues. CDR3 nucleotides: TGCGCCAGCAGCTCCACCGGGACAGGGACCCACGAGCAGTACTTC. This gives the protein CASSSTGTGTHEQYF.

The chain has TRBV5-4 and TRBJ2-5; D may be TRBD1 (5 bases). The V gene's germline CDR1 is SGHNT and CDR2 YYREEE (reference sequence). V was shortened by 0 bases and J by 2 bases, with 14 bases between the two germline ends. The CDR3 consists of 16 residues. For the CDR3, the DNA is TGTGCCAGCAGCTTGGCCGGTGTGCGGACACAAGAGACCCAGTACTTC. This sequence encodes CASSLAGVRTQETQYF.

The V and J genes are TRBV28 and TRBJ2-7; D possibly corresponds to TRBD2 (6 bases). CDR1 MDHEN and CDR2 SYDVKM come from the germline V gene. The CDR3 has 16 amino acids. V was clipped by 2 bases and J by 2 bases, with 16 bases between them. The CDR3 nucleotides read TGTGCCAGCAGTTTAGAGCGTGGAGGGTCCACCTACGAGCAGTACTTC. It codes for CASSLERGGSTYEQYF.

The chain is built from TRBV28 and TRBJ2-1; possible D gene TRBD1, 6 bases. Germline CDR1 and CDR2: MDHEN and SYDVKM. The CDR3 consists of 14 residues. V lost 3 bases, J lost 4 bases, and 10 bases lay in between. CDR3 bases: TGTGCCAGCAGTTTTTGGCAGGGGTACAATGAGCAGTTCTTC. It is translated as CASSFWQGYNEQFF.

The chain has TRBV2 and TRBJ2-3; no reliable D call. The V and J ends lost 6 bases and 1 base respectively, with 14 bases between them. Germline CDR1 reads SNHLY; CDR2 reads FYNNEI. This CDR3 has 15 amino acids. The CDR3 bases are TGTGCCAGCAGAGTAAAACCACGGGGCACAGATACGCAGTATTTT. Translated: CASRVKPRGTDTQYF.

The chain employs TRBV14 and TRBJ1-5; D might be TRBD1 (5 bases). Germline V lookup: CDR1 SGHDN, CDR2 FVKESK. With 0 bases removed from V and 2 bases from J, the gap between germline ends came to 14 bases. The CDR3 consists of 17 residues. The CDR3 reads CASSQDWGTGGNQPQHF. CDR3 bases: TGTGCCAGCAGCCAAGATTGGGGGACGGGGGGCAATCAGCCCCAGCATTTT.

The V and J genes are TRBV4-1 and TRBJ1-1, with D uncertain. From germline, CDR1 is MGHRA and CDR2 YSYEKL. Trimming left V 4 bases short and J 2 bases short, with 8 bases between. The CDR3 contains 13 residues. The CDR3 region has the DNA TGCGCCAGCAGCCGTCAGGAAAACACTGAAGCTTTCTTT. This codes for CASSRQENTEAFF.

The V gene is TRBV2, the J gene TRBJ1-2, with D perhaps matching TRBD1 (6 bases). The length of the CDR3 is 14 residues. Between the trimmed V and J ends, which lost 0 bases and 8 bases, there was a span of 13 bases. Germline lookup yields CDR1 SNHLY and CDR2 FYNNEI. The CDR3 reads CASSEARGAGGYTF. The CDR3 DNA follows: TGTGCCAGCAGTGAAGCACGGGGGGCGGGGGGCTACACCTTC.

This clone was counted only a few times. The CDR3 nucleotides are TGTGCCAGCAGCGGTGGACAGGGAGGCTATGGCTACACCTTC. This encodes CASSGGQGGYGYTF. The gene calls are TRBV11-1 and TRBJ1-2, with 8 bases matching TRBD1. CDR3 size: 14 residues. With V trimmed by 5 bases and J by 4 bases, 6 bases remained unmatched. Germline assignment: CDR1 SGHAT and CDR2 FQDESV (reference sequence).

The J gene is TRBJ2-7, the V gene TRBV5-1; 7 nucleotides match TRBD1. J was trimmed by 0 bases and V by 4 bases; bases with no gene match: 7. Germline lookup yields CDR1 SGHRS and CDR2 YFSETQ. The CDR3 is 15 amino acids. The CDR3 here is CASSPGQTSSYEQYF. CDR3 DNA: TGCGCCAGCAGCCCGGGACAGACATCCTCCTACGAGCAGTACTTC.

The chain uses TRBV18 and TRBJ2-1, with TRBD2 matching over 15 bases. This CDR3 is built from 18 residues. The germline V gene encodes CDR1 KGHSH and CDR2 LQKENI. Trimming removed 4 bases from V and 8 bases from J; junction bases left unmatched: 12. The DNA of the CDR3 is TGTGCCAGCTCACTCGGACTAGCGGGAGGGCTGGTTGAGGATGAGCAGTTCTTC. Protein sequence: CASSLGLAGGLVEDEQFF.

The chain has TRBV7-9 and TRBJ2-7; 12 positions match TRBD1. After removal of 5 bases from V and 5 bases from J, the junction contained 13 bases not matched to a gene. The CDR3 is 17 residues long. Germline-derived CDR1 and CDR2 are SEHNR and FQNEAQ (reference sequence). This CDR3 reads CASSLGTGGYQADEQYF. The CDR3 DNA sequence: TGTGCCAGCAGCCTAGGGACAGGGGGCTACCAAGCCGACGAGCAGTACTTC.

The genes are TRBV2 and TRBJ1-4; the match to TRBD1 covers 7 bases. The germline gives CDR1 SNHLY, CDR2 FYNNEI. Germline trimming cut 7 bases from V and 4 bases from J; bases unmatched to any gene: 9. The CDR3 covers 15 residues. This chain's CDR3 is CASNRGGQRNEKLFF. Written as DNA, the CDR3 is TGTGCCAGCAACAGAGGGGGACAGCGTAATGAAAAACTGTTTTTT.